Listed here are 9 T cell receptor beta chains from one sample, sequenced in a study of beta chain features in type 1 diabetes. General study results and limits: Across all four CD4+ subsets, people with type 1 diabetes showed modestly shorter TCRB CDR3s.

The antigens for these receptors are not known. Reverse transcribing all isolated RNA meant expressed TCRB transcripts were sequenced. TCRdb's copy holds only in-frame clones and misses some; the assay was immunoSEQ multiplex PCR. The table records around 150,000 clones, roughly 9% of them present only once. Input material: central memory CD4+ T cells from blood. The receptors come from a woman aged 25-40 years with type 1 diabetes.

The chain links TRBV18 to TRBJ1-1; no clear D. With 5 bases removed from V and 0 bases from J, the gap between germline ends came to 10 bases. The CDR3 sequence is 14 residues long. The germline V gene encodes CDR1 KGHSH and CDR2 LQKENI. CDR3 coding DNA: TGTGCCAGCTCAACCCACAGTATGAACACTGAAGCTTTCTTT. This encodes CASSTHSMNTEAFF. Based on the CDR3 plus reference TRBV18 and TRBJ1-1, the full variable domain is NAGVMQNPRHLVRRRGQEARLRCSPMKGHSHVYWYRQLPEEGLKFMVYLQKENIIDESGMPKERFSAEFPKEGPSILRIQQVVRGDSAAYFCASSTHSMNTEAFFGQGTRLTVV.

In this sample, this clone turned up a few times. This sequence joins TRBV6-5 and TRBJ2-3; D call uncertain. The CDR3 totals 13 residues. V was pared by 5 bases and J by 0 bases, with 6 bases between. CDR1 and CDR2 (germline): MNHEY, SVGAGI. Here the CDR3 DNA reads TGTGCCAGCAGTGGGCTAAGCACAGATACGCAGTATTTT. Encoded protein: CASSGLSTDTQYF.

There are a few counts of this clone. The gene calls are TRBV13 and TRBJ1-1, with 8 bases identical to TRBD1. The V gene's germline CDR1 is PRHDT and CDR2 FYEKMQ (reference sequence). The CDR3 runs 15 residues. Trimming cost V 3 bases and J 1 base; bases outside gene matches: 4. CDR3 nucleotide sequence: TGTGCCAGCAGCTTCAGGGGGCTCGGGAACACTGAAGCTTTCTTT. Protein: CASSFRGLGNTEAFF.

This clone was picked up a small number of times. The chain carries TRBV5-1 and TRBJ2-2, with D possibly TRBD1 on 6 matching bases. The V gene's germline CDR1 is SGHRS and CDR2 YFSETQ. V was trimmed by 5 bases and J by 3 bases, leaving 14 bases between them. The CDR3 spans 15 residues. CDR3 sequence (DNA): TGCGCCAGCAGTACAGGGAACCGGGACACCGGGGAGCTGTTTTTT. It translates to CASSTGNRDTGELFF.

A word on this clone: This may come from a read error, since a much larger clone is one base off. The chain employs TRBV2 and TRBJ2-3, with TRBD2 identical over 7 bases. This CDR3 comprises 14 residues. CDR1 is SNHLY, CDR2 FYNNEI, per germline. V gave up 3 bases and J gave up 1 base; unmatched junction bases: 1. In DNA, the CDR3 is TGTGCCAGCAGTGACCGGGAGGGCACAGATACGCAGTATTTT. This encodes CASSDREGTDTQYF.

The gene calls are TRBV5-4 and TRBJ1-2; 7 bases line up with TRBD1. J gave up 6 bases and V 3 bases, and 5 bases lay outside the gene matches. The CDR3 loop spans 13 amino acids. Germline V gene data show CDR1 as SGHNT and CDR2 as YYREEE (reference sequence). CDR3: CASSWDSGNGYTF. The DNA of the CDR3 is TGTGCCAGCAGCTGGGACAGCGGAAATGGCTACACCTTC. Variable domain in full (rest from reference TRBV5-4 and TRBJ1-2): ETGVTQSPTHLIKTRGQQVTLRCSSQSGHNTVSWYQQALGQGPQFIFQYYREEENGRGNFPPRFSGLQFPNYSSELNVNALELDDSALYLCASSWDSGNGYTFGSGTRLTVV.

This chain joins TRBV10-2 and TRBJ2-1; 8 bases fit TRBD2. Trimming cost V 8 bases and J 3 bases; bases outside gene matches: 6. This CDR3 is 14 amino acids long. Germline V gives CDR1 WSHSY, CDR2 SAAADI. The CDR3 nucleotides read TGCGCCAGCGGTCGGAGCGGGGGCTACAATGAGCAGTTCTTC. The encoded protein is CASGRSGGYNEQFF.

There are a few counts of this clone. The genes are TRBV29-1 and TRBJ2-2, with a weak D call TRBD1 (5 bases). The V and J ends lost 7 bases and 2 bases respectively, with 17 bases between them. The germline gives CDR1 SQVTM, CDR2 ANQGSEA. The CDR3 is 15 amino acids. The CDR3 DNA follows: TGCAGCGGTGCCCGGAAGGGGCCAAACACCGGGGAGCTGTTTTTT. Protein product: CSGARKGPNTGELFF.

This clone was observed a handful of times. The chain carries TRBV16 and TRBJ1-1; TRBD1 agrees at 7 bases. The CDR3 contains 13 residues. Germline loops: CDR1 KGHSY, CDR2 FQNENV. Unmatched junction bases numbered 2, after V lost 0 bases and J lost 7 bases. CDR3: CASSQSGDSEAFF. CDR3 sequence (DNA): TGTGCCAGCAGCCAATCCGGGGACAGTGAAGCTTTCTTT. Variable domain in full (rest from reference TRBV16 and TRBJ1-1): GEEVAQTPKHLVRGEGQKAKLYCAPIKGHSYVFWYQQVLKNEFKFLISFQNENVFDETGMPKERFSAKCLPNSPCSLEIQATKLEDSAVYFCASSQSGDSEAFFGQGTRLTVV.